These T cell receptor beta chains were read from a single sample in a study of cytomegalovirus exposure and HLA in healthy donors. Method: immunoSEQ multiplex PCR; TCRdb's copy keeps in-frame clones and lacks some. The repertoire holds some 120,000 clones, with roughly 14% as singletons. The sequenced material came from PBMCs. The receptor source for this set is a woman under 30 in good health and CMV-seronegative. CDR3s include the opening cysteine and the closing phenylalanine or tryptophan. D genes are given only for firm matches. Where a row states a size, it is once, few, many or the class of an expanded clone; other rows omit it.

D: NA
size: NA
J: TRBJ2-5
V: TRBV28
CDR3: CASSRGGPQETQYF
DNA: TGTGCCAGCAGTAGGGGAGGCCCTCAAGAGACCCAGTACTTC

D: NA
size: few
J: TRBJ2-5
V: TRBV2
CDR3: CASNYQETQYF
DNA: TGTGCCAGCAACTACCAAGAGACCCAGTACTTC

D: TRBD2
size: few
J: TRBJ2-1
V: TRBV7-9
CDR3: CASSSGLAGVNEQFF
DNA: TGTGCCAGCAGCTCGGGACTAGCGGGAGTCAATGAGCAGTTCTTC

D: TRBD1
size: few
J: TRBJ2-5
V: TRBV10-1
CDR3: CASSRQGKETQYF
DNA: TGCGCCAGCAGTCGACAGGGAAAAGAGACCCAGTACTTC

D: NA
size: NA
J: TRBJ1-1
V: TRBV28
CDR3: CASSHRRELNEAFF
DNA: TGTGCCAGCAGCCACCGACGGGAGCTCAATGAAGCTTTCTTT

D: NA
size: NA
J: TRBJ2-7
V: TRBV5-1
CDR3: CASSLGGDTDEQYF
DNA: TGCGCCAGCAGCTTGGGAGGGGACACCGACGAGCAGTACTTC

D: TRBD2
size: few
J: TRBJ2-1
V: TRBV2
CDR3: CARGSAGTSVHNEQFF
DNA: TGTGCCCGGGGTTCGGCCGGGACTAGCGTCCACAATGAGCAGTTCTTC

D: TRBD1
size: NA
J: TRBJ1-1
V: TRBV9
CDR3: CASSFGTGTYGTEAFF
DNA: TGTGCCAGCAGCTTCGGGACAGGGACGTACGGCACTGAAGCTTTCTTT

D: TRBD1
size: NA
J: TRBJ2-1
V: TRBV28
CDR3: CASSLVGQGDNEQFF
DNA: TGTGCCAGCAGCCTCGTGGGACAGGGGGACAATGAGCAGTTCTTC

D: NA
size: NA
J: TRBJ1-4
V: TRBV5-6
CDR3: CASSYYYTRKNEKLFF
DNA: TGTGCCAGCAGCTACTACTACACAAGAAAAAATGAAAAACTGTTTTTT

D: TRBD1
size: NA
J: TRBJ2-2
V: TRBV2
CDR3: CASSEIQGVGELFF
DNA: TGTGCCAGCAGTGAAATACAGGGGGTCGGGGAGCTGTTTTTT

D: TRBD2
size: few
J: TRBJ2-1
V: TRBV7-6
CDR3: CASSLGTSGGPIFF
DNA: TGTGCCAGCAGCCTCGGGACTAGCGGGGGGCCAATATTCTTC

D: NA
size: NA
J: TRBJ1-2
V: TRBV19
CDR3: CASSPSGQLWGYTF
DNA: TGTGCCAGTAGTCCCTCAGGCCAGCTTTGGGGCTACACCTTC

D: TRBD2
size: NA
J: TRBJ2-7
V: TRBV5-4
CDR3: CASSLGLAGREQYF
DNA: TGTGCCAGCAGCTTGGGACTAGCGGGGCGCGAGCAGTACTTC

D: NA
size: few
J: TRBJ2-3
V: TRBV7-9
CDR3: CASNQGGPTDTQYF
DNA: TGTGCCAGCAACCAGGGGGGTCCGACAGATACGCAGTATTTT

D: TRBD1
size: few
J: TRBJ1-1
V: TRBV28
CDR3: CASSASTGVTEAFF
DNA: TGTGCCAGCAGTGCCTCGACAGGGGTCACTGAAGCTTTCTTT

D: NA
size: NA
J: TRBJ1-5
V: TRBV19
CDR3: CASKERGFNQPQHF
DNA: TGTGCCAGTAAGGAGAGGGGGTTCAATCAGCCCCAGCATTTT

D: NA
size: many
J: TRBJ2-1
V: TRBV7-9
CDR3: CASSLAGGPGYNEQFF
DNA: TGTGCCAGCAGCTTAGCGGGGGGGCCAGGGTATAATGAGCAGTTCTTC

D: TRBD2
size: NA
J: TRBJ2-7
V: TRBV2
CDR3: CASSEGIAGTYEQYF
DNA: TGTGCCAGCAGTGAAGGAATAGCGGGTACTTACGAGCAGTACTTC

D: NA
size: few
J: TRBJ1-1
V: TRBV5-4
CDR3: CASSLAGDTEAFF
DNA: TGTGCCAGCAGCTTGGCAGGGGACACTGAAGCTTTCTTT

D: TRBD2
size: NA
J: TRBJ2-7
V: TRBV9
CDR3: CASSVEGDIAGTYEQYF
DNA: TGTGCCAGCAGCGTAGAAGGGGATATAGCGGGGACCTACGAGCAGTACTTC

D: TRBD1
size: NA
J: TRBJ1-2
V: TRBV2
CDR3: CASSGDRGGYTF
DNA: TGTGCCAGCAGCGGGGACAGGGGGGGTTACACCTTC

D: TRBD2
size: few
J: TRBJ2-5
V: TRBV7-3
CDR3: CASSLTGRREETQYF
DNA: TGTGCCAGCAGCTTAACCGGTCGGCGGGAGGAGACCCAGTACTTC

D: TRBD2
size: few
J: TRBJ2-7
V: TRBV5-6
CDR3: CASSGGVAGLPYEQYF
DNA: TGTGCCAGCAGCGGGGGGGTAGCGGGCCTCCCCTACGAGCAGTACTTC

D: NA
size: NA
J: TRBJ1-2
V: TRBV6-5
CDR3: CASSSGGTNYGYTF
DNA: TGTGCCAGCTCCTCGGGAGGGACTAACTATGGCTACACCTTC

D: NA
size: few
J: TRBJ2-5
V: TRBV7-7
CDR3: CASSLRDSQETQYF
DNA: TGTGCCAGCAGCTTGCGGGACTCTCAAGAGACCCAGTACTTC

D: TRBD1
size: NA
J: TRBJ2-7
V: TRBV11-2
CDR3: CASSQGQSQTYEQYF
DNA: TGTGCCAGCAGCCAGGGACAGTCCCAGACCTACGAGCAGTACTTC

D: NA
size: few
J: TRBJ2-7
V: TRBV14
CDR3: CASSLRGTLYEQYF
DNA: TGTGCCAGCAGCCTCAGGGGGACTCTCTACGAGCAGTACTTC

D: TRBD2
size: few
J: TRBJ2-3
V: TRBV7-9
CDR3: CASSLATSYTDTQYF
DNA: TGTGCCAGCAGCTTAGCGACTAGCTACACAGATACGCAGTATTTT

D: TRBD1
size: few
J: TRBJ1-2
V: TRBV9
CDR3: CASSAGDRVSYGYTF
DNA: TGTGCCAGCAGCGCTGGGGACAGGGTTTCATATGGCTACACCTTC

D: NA
size: few
J: TRBJ1-2
V: TRBV5-6
CDR3: CASSRNRVTYGYTF
DNA: TGTGCCAGCAGCCGTAACAGGGTGACCTATGGCTACACCTTC

D: NA
size: few
J: TRBJ2-7
V: TRBV10-3
CDR3: CAISDVGGNYEQYF
DNA: TGTGCCATCAGTGATGTTGGAGGGAACTACGAGCAGTACTTC

D: NA
size: NA
J: TRBJ2-3
V: TRBV13
CDR3: CASSLFWGGRDTQYF
DNA: TGTGCCAGCAGCTTATTTTGGGGGGGCCGCGATACGCAGTATTTT

D: TRBD2
size: NA
J: TRBJ2-1
V: TRBV11-2
CDR3: CASSSGTSGGNEQFF
DNA: TGTGCCAGCAGCTCCGGGACTAGCGGGGGGAATGAGCAGTTCTTC

D: NA
size: NA
J: TRBJ2-1
V: TRBV29-1
CDR3: CSVVVTYNEQFF
DNA: TGCAGCGTTGTAGTGACCTACAATGAGCAGTTCTTC

D: TRBD2
size: few
J: TRBJ2-3
V: TRBV13
CDR3: CASSWGTSGTDTQYF
DNA: TGTGCCAGCAGCTGGGGGACTAGCGGAACAGATACGCAGTATTTT

D: NA
size: NA
J: TRBJ1-5
V: TRBV7-4
CDR3: CASSLGVWRTPYSNQPQHF
DNA: TGTGCCAGCAGCTTAGGGGTGTGGCGGACACCCTATAGCAATCAGCCCCAGCATTTT

D: TRBD1
size: NA
J: TRBJ1-3
V: TRBV9
CDR3: CASTDRDSGNTIYF
DNA: TGTGCCAGCACCGACAGGGATTCTGGAAACACCATATATTTT

D: TRBD1
size: NA
J: TRBJ1-5
V: TRBV6-5
CDR3: CASSRDSNQPQHF
DNA: TGTGCCAGCAGTAGGGACAGTAATCAGCCCCAGCATTTT

D: TRBD2
size: few
J: TRBJ2-7
V: TRBV7-2
CDR3: CASSSSVTSGRSYEQYF
DNA: TGTGCCAGCAGCTCCTCCGTGACTAGCGGGAGATCCTACGAGCAGTACTTC

D: TRBD1
size: few
J: TRBJ2-1
V: TRBV4-2
CDR3: CASSQEGDRAYNEQFF
DNA: TGTGCCAGCAGCCAAGAGGGTGACAGGGCCTACAATGAGCAGTTCTTC

D: NA
size: NA
J: TRBJ2-7
V: TRBV18
CDR3: CASSPDAGPYEQYF
DNA: TGTGCCAGCTCTCCAGATGCAGGGCCCTACGAGCAGTACTTC

D: NA
size: once
J: TRBJ2-7
V: TRBV5-5
CDR3: CASSLEGHTYEQYF
DNA: TGTGCCAGCAGCTTGGAAGGACATACCTACGAGCAGTACTTC

D: TRBD1
size: few
J: TRBJ1-4
V: TRBV7-6
CDR3: CASSPGTVATNEKLFF
DNA: TGTGCCAGCAGTCCAGGGACAGTTGCAACTAATGAAAAACTGTTTTTT

D: NA
size: NA
J: TRBJ1-2
V: TRBV19
CDR3: CASRYGRGYGYTF
DNA: TGTGCCAGTAGGTACGGAAGGGGCTATGGCTACACCTTC

D: NA
size: few
J: TRBJ1-5
V: TRBV10-3
CDR3: CAISESITGREGPQHF
DNA: TGTGCCATCAGTGAGTCGATAACAGGGCGAGAAGGGCCCCAGCATTTT

D: NA
size: NA
J: TRBJ1-2
V: TRBV5-4
CDR3: CASSPRSGNYGYTF
DNA: TGTGCCAGCAGCCCCCGGAGCGGGAACTATGGCTACACCTTC

D: TRBD2
size: NA
J: TRBJ2-1
V: TRBV4-2
CDR3: CASSHPTTRGGSNEQFF
DNA: TGTGCCAGCAGCCACCCAACCACTCGCGGGGGGTCCAATGAGCAGTTCTTC

D: TRBD1
size: NA
J: TRBJ1-1
V: TRBV29-1
CDR3: CSVVQGVNTEAFF
DNA: TGCAGCGTTGTACAGGGGGTGAACACTGAAGCTTTCTTT

D: NA
size: NA
J: TRBJ1-2
V: TRBV5-6
CDR3: CASSLDYGAGGYTF
DNA: TGTGCCAGCAGCTTGGATTACGGGGCGGGAGGCTACACCTTC

D: NA
size: NA
J: TRBJ1-1
V: TRBV5-1
CDR3: CASSLGGVGKMNTEAFF
DNA: TGCGCCAGCAGCTTGGGCGGGGTGGGGAAGATGAACACTGAAGCTTTCTTT

D: NA
size: NA
J: TRBJ2-7
V: TRBV6-5
CDR3: CASCRSPYEQYF
DNA: TGTGCCAGCTGCAGGTCCCCCTACGAGCAGTACTTC

D: TRBD2
size: many
J: TRBJ2-7
V: TRBV29-1
CDR3: CSVGTSASYEQYF
DNA: TGCAGCGTCGGGACTAGCGCCTCCTACGAGCAGTACTTC

D: TRBD2
size: NA
J: TRBJ2-1
V: TRBV4-1
CDR3: CASSQARGGRNEQFF
DNA: TGCGCCAGCAGCCAAGCCCGGGGGGGCCGAAATGAGCAGTTCTTC

D: TRBD1
size: NA
J: TRBJ2-7
V: TRBV29-1
CDR3: CSVEGGTGGSHEQYF
DNA: TGCAGCGTTGAAGGAGGGACAGGGGGCTCCCACGAGCAGTACTTC

D: TRBD2
size: NA
J: TRBJ2-3
V: TRBV6-5
CDR3: CASNDLGGGTDTQYF
DNA: TGTGCCAGCAATGATTTGGGGGGGGGCACAGATACGCAGTATTTT

D: TRBD2
size: NA
J: TRBJ2-5
V: TRBV18
CDR3: CASSSSGGQETQYF
DNA: TGTGCCAGCTCCTCTAGCGGGGGGCAAGAGACCCAGTACTTC

D: NA
size: few
J: TRBJ1-6
V: TRBV6-1
CDR3: CASGAGPYNSPLHF
DNA: TGTGCCAGCGGCGCGGGACCCTATAATTCACCCCTCCACTTT